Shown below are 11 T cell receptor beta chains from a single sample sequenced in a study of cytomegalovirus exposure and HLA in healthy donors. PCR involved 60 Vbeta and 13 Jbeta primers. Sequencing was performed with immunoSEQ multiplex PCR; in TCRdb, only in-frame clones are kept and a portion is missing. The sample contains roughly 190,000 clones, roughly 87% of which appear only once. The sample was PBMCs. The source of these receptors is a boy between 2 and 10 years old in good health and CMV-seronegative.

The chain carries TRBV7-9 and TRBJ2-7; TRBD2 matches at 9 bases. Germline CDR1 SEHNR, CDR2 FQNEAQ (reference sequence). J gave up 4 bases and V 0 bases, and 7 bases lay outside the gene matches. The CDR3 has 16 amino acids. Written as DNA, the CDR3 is TGTGCCAGCAGCTTAGCCGGCGGGAGGGGAAAGTACGAGCAGTACTTC. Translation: CASSLAGGRGKYEQYF.

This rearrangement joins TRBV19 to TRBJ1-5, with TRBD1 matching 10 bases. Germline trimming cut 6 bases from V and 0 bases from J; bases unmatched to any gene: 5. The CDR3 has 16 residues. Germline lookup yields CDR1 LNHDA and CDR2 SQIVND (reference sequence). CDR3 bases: TGTGCCAGTAGCCGACAGGGGGCGAATAGCAATCAGCCCCAGCATTTT. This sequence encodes CASSRQGANSNQPQHF. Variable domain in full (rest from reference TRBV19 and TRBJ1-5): DGGITQSPKYLFRKEGQNVTLSCEQNLNHDAMYWYRQDPGQGLRLIYYSQIVNDFQKGDIAEGYSVSREKKESFPLTVTSAQKNPTAFYLCASSRQGANSNQPQHFGDGTRLSIL.

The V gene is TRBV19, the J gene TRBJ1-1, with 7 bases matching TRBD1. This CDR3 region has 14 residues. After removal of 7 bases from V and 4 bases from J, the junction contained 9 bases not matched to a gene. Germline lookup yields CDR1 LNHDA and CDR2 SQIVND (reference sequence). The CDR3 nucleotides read TGTGCCAGTAACAAGGGGGCGCGAGGCACTGAAGCTTTCTTT. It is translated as CASNKGARGTEAFF.

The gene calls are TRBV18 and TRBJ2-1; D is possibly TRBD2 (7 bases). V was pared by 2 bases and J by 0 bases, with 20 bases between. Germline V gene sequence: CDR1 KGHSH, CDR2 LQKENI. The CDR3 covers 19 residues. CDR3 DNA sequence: TGTGCCAGCTCACCATTAACGGGAGGAGGGGGGAGCTCCTACAATGAGCAGTTCTTC. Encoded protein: CASSPLTGGGGSSYNEQFF.

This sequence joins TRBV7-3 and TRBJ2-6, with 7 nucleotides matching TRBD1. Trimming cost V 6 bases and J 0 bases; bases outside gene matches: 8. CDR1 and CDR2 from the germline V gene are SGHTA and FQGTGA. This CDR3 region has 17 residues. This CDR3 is CASSPGQTVSGANVLTF. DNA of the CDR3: TGTGCCAGCAGTCCGGGACAGACCGTCTCTGGGGCCAACGTCCTGACTTTC.

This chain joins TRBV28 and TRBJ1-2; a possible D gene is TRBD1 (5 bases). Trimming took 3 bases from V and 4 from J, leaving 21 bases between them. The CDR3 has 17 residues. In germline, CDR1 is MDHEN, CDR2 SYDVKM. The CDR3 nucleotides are TGTGCCAGCAGTTTTTTTCTTCGGACGACAGTCACCTATGGCTACACCTTC. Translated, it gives CASSFFLRTTVTYGYTF.

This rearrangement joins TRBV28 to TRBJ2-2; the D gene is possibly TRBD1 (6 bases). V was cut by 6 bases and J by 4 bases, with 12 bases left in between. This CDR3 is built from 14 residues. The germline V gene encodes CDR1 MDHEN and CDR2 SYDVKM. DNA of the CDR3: TGTGCCAGCAGAGGGCAGGGGATCACCGGGGAGCTGTTTTTT. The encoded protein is CASRGQGITGELFF.

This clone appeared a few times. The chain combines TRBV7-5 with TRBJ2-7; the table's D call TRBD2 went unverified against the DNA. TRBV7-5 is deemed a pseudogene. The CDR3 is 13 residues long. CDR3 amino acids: CARSFALRAEQYF. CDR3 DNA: TGTGCCAGAAGCTTCGCATTGAGGGCCGAGCAGTACTTC.

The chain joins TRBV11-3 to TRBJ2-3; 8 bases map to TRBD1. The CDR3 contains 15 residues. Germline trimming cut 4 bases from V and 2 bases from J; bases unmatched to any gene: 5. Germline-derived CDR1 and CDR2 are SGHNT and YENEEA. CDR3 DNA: TGTGCCAGCAGCTCCGGGACAGGTGACACAGATACGCAGTATTTT. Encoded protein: CASSSGTGDTDTQYF.

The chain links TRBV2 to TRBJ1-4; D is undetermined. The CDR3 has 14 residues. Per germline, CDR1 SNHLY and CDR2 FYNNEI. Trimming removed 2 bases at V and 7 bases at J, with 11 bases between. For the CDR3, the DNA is TGTGCCAGCAGTGAAAGAGGGCGAGGTGAAAAACTGTTTTTT. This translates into CASSERGRGEKLFF.

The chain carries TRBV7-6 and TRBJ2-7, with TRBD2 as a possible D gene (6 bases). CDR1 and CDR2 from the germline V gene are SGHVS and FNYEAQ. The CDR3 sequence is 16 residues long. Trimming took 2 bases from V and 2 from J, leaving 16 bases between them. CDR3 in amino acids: CASSLTGGDIAYEQYF. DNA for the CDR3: TGTGCCAGCAGCTTAACCGGCGGGGATATAGCCTACGAGCAGTACTTC.